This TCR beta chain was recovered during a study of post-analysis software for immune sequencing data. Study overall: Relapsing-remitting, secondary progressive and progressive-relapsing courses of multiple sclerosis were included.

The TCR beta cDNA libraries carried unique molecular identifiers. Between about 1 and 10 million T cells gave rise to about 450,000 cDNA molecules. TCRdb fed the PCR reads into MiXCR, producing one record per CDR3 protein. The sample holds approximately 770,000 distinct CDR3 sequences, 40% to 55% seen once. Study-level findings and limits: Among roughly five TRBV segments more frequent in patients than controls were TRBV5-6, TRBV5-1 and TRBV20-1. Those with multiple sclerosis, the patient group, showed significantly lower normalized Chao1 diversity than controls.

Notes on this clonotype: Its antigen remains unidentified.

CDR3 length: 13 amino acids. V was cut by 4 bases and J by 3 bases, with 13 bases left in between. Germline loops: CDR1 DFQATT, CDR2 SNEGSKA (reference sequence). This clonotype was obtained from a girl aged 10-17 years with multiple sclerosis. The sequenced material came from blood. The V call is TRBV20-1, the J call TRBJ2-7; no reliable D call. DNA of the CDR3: TGCAGTGCTACAGGACCGGGTCTCTACGAGCAGTACTTC. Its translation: CSATGPGLYEQYF.